The entry below describes one TCR beta chain. V dropped 5 bases and J dropped 3 bases, with 10 bases sitting between them. The germline V gene encodes CDR1 SEHNR and CDR2 FQNEAQ (reference sequence). This CDR3 is 13 amino acids long. The data are from a study of cytomegalovirus exposure and HLA in healthy donors. The PCR had 60 Vbeta and 13 Jbeta primers. The assay was immunoSEQ multiplex PCR, and TCRdb's table has in-frame clones only and misses some. The repertoire holds over 95,000 clones, 70% to 80% seen once, with approximately 1.9% in the top ten. The chain has TRBV7-9 and TRBJ1-1; D is perhaps TRBD1 (6 bases). Sequencing was performed on PBMCs. The source of this sequence is a human donor in good health. CDR3 DNA sequence: TGTGCCAGCAGCGAAAACAGGGACACTGAAGCTTTCTTT. Translated, it gives CASSENRDTEAFF.